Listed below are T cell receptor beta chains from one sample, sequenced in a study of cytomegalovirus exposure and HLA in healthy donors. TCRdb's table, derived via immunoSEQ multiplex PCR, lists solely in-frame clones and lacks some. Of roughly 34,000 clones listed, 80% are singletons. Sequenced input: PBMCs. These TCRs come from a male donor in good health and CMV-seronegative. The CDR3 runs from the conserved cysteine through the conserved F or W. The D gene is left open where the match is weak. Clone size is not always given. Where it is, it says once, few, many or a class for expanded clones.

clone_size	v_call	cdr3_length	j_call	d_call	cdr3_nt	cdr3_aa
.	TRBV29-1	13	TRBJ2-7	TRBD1	TGCAGCGTTTACGGGACAGGATCCTACGAGCAGTACTTC	CSVYGTGSYEQYF
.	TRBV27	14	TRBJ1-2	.	TGTGCCAGCAGACTCAGCGGGGGCAACTATGGCTACACCTTC	CASRLSGGNYGYTF
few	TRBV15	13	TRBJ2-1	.	TGTGCCACCAGCAGAGGTAGCATCGATGAGCAGTTCTTC	CATSRGSIDEQFF
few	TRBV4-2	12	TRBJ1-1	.	TGTGCCAGCAGCCAAAATAGAGTTGAAGCTTTCTTT	CASSQNRVEAFF
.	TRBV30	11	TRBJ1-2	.	TGTGCCTGGAGTGCACCTAGGGGCTACACCTTC	CAWSAPRGYTF
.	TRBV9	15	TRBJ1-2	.	TGTGCCAGCACCGCGTCGGGAACGAGCGATTATGGCTACACCTTC	CASTASGTSDYGYTF
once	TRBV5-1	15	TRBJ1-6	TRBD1	TGCGCCAGCAGCTTAATTGGACAGGACAATTCACCCCTCCACTTT	CASSLIGQDNSPLHF
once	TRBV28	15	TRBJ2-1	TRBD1	TGTGCCAGCAGTCTGGACAGGGGCTTTTACAATGAGCAGTTCTTC	CASSLDRGFYNEQFF
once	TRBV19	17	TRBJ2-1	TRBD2	TGTGCCAGTAGTCGCCCGGGACTAGCGGGGGGGAACAATGAGCAGTTCTTC	CASSRPGLAGGNNEQFF
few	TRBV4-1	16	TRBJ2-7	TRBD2	TGCGCCAGCAGCCACCCAGCGGGGACGCCAAACTACGAGCAGTACTTC	CASSHPAGTPNYEQYF
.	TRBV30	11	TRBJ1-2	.	TGTGCCTGGAGCCAGGGCTCGGGCTACACCTTC	CAWSQGSGYTF
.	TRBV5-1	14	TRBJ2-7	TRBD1	TGCGCCAGCAGTTCGGGACAGGGACACTACGAGCAGTACTTC	CASSSGQGHYEQYF
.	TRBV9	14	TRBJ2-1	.	TGTGCCAGCAGCTCAGGGGGGAAGGAAAATGAGCAGTTCTTC	CASSSGGKENEQFF